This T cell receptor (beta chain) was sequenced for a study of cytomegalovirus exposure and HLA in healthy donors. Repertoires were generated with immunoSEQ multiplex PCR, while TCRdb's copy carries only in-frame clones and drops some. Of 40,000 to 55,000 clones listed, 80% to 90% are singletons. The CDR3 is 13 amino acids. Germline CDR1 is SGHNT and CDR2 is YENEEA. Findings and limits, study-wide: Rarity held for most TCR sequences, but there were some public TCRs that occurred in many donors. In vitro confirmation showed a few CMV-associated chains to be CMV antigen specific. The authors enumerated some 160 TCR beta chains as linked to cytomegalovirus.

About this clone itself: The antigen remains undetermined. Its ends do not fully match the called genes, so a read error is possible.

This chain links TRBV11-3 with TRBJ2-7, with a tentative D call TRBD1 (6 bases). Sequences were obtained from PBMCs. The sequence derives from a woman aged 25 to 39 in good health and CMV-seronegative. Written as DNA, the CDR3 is TGCGCCAGCAGCCCCAGGGGTGGCTACGAGCAGTACTTC. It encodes CASSPRGGYEQYF. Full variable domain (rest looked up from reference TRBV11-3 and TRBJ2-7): EAGVVQSPRYKIIEKKQPVAFWCNPISGHNTLYWYLQNLGQGPELLIRYENEEAVDDSQLPKDRFSAERLKGVDSTLKIQPAELGDSAVYLCASSPRGGYEQYFGPGTRLTVT.